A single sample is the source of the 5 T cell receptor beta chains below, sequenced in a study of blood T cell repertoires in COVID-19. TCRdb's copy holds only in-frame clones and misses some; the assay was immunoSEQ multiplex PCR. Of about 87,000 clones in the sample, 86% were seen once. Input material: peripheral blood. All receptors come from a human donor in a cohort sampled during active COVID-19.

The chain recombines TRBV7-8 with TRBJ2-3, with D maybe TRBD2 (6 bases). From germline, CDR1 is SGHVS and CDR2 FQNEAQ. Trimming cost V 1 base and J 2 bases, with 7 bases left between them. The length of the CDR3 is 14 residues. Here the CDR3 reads CASSLGRDTDTQYF. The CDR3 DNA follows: TGTGCCAGCAGCTTAGGGCGGGACACAGATACGCAGTATTTT.

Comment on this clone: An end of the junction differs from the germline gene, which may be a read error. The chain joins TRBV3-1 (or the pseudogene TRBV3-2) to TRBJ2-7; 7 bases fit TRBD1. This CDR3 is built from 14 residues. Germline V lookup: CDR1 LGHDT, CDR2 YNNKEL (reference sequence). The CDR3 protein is CASSQRGQSFEQYF. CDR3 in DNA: TGTGCCAGCAGCCAGAGGGGACAGTCCTTCGAGCAGTACTTC.

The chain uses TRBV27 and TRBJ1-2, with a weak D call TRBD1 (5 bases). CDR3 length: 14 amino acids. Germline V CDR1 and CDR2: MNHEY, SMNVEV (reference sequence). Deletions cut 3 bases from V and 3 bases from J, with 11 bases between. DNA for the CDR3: TGTGCCAGCAGTTTCCAGGGCGCTCACTATGGCTACACCTTC. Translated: CASSFQGAHYGYTF.

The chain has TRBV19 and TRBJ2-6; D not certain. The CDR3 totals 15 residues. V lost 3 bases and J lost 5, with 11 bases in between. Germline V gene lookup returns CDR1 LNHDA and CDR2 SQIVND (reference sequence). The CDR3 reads CASSIGQNRANVLTF. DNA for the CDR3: TGTGCCAGTAGTATTGGGCAGAACCGGGCCAACGTCCTGACTTTC.

DNA for the CDR3: TGTGCCAGCAGCCCTTCGGGACAACCTTACAATGAGCAGTTCTTC. Its protein is CASSPSGQPYNEQFF. V gene TRBV16 combines with J gene TRBJ2-1, with D possibly TRBD1 on 6 matching bases. Germline V gives CDR1 KGHSY, CDR2 FQNENV. V lost 4 bases and J 4 bases, leaving 14 bases between the germline ends. The CDR3 is made up of 15 amino acids.